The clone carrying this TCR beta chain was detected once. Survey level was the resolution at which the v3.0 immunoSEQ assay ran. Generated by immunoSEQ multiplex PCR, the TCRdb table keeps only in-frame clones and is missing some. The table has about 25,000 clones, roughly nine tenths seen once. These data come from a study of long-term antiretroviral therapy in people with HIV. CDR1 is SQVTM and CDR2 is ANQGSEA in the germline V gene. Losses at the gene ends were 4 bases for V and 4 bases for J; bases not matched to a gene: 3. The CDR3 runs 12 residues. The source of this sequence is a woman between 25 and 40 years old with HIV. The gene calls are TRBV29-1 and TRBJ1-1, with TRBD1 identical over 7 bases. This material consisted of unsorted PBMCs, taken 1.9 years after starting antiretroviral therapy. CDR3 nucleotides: TGCAGCGTTGTCAGGGGGACCACTGAAGCTTTCTTT. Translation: CSVVRGTTEAFF.